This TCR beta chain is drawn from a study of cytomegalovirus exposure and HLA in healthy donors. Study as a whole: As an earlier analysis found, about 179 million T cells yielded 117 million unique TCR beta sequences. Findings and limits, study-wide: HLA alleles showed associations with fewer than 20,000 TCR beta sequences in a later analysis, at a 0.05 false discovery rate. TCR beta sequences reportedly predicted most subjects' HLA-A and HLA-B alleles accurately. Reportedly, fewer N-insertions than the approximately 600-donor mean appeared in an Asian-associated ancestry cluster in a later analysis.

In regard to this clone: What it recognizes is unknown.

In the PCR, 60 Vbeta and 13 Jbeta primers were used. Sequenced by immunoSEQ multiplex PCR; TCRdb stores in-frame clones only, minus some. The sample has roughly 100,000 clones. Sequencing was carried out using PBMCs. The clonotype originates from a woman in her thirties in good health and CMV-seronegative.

This CDR3 is CASSLTGGPANYGYTF. CDR3 coding DNA: TGTGCCAGCAGTTTGACCGGGGGACCAGCTAACTATGGCTACACCTTC. This rearrangement joins TRBV28 to TRBJ1-2; the D gene is possibly TRBD1 (5 bases). V was shortened by 3 bases and J by 0 bases, with 14 bases between the two germline ends. The CDR3 has 16 residues. Germline CDR1 MDHEN, CDR2 SYDVKM.